This T cell receptor beta chain is drawn from a study of control samples from healthy donors and cancer patients. Some clones are missing from TCRdb's copy, which holds only in-frame ones; the method was immunoSEQ multiplex PCR. Here the sample spans 160,000 or so clones, more than 85% being singletons. Trimming took 5 bases from V and 6 from J, leaving 11 bases between them. CDR1 is SGHTA, CDR2 FQGTGA, per germline. This CDR3 spans 14 amino acids. This sequence joins TRBV7-3 and TRBJ1-6; D not resolved. The TCR comes from a young woman in good health. Sequencing input: blood. The CDR3, as DNA: TGTGCCAGCAGCGACAACGGGGTTAATTCACCCCTCCACTTT. It is translated as CASSDNGVNSPLHF.